Following are 18 T cell receptor beta chains from one sample sequenced in a study of T cells in Graves' hyperthyroidism and ophthalmopathy. Amplified regions were TCR beta CDR3 sequences from RNA transcripts. With the HTBI primer set, the TCR CDR3 went through a first round of RT-PCR. TCRdb re-analysed the multiplex PCR reads in MiXCR, keeping a single row per CDR3 protein. Altogether about 400,000 distinct CDR3 sequences are present, more than 15% being singletons, with the ten largest covering roughly 8%. Source material: blood. These receptors came from a woman aged 18-29 years with Graves' hyperthyroidism.

This clonotype was observed at least ten times. The chain links TRBV30 to TRBJ2-1; 8 bases line up with TRBD2. CDR3 size: 15 residues. Looked up from germline, CDR1 is GTSNPN and CDR2 is SVGIG (reference sequence). With 5 bases clipped from V and 7 bases from J, the junction kept 13 bases outside the gene matches. The CDR3 spells CAWEGVAGSGNEQFF. The CDR3 DNA reads TGTGCCTGGGAAGGAGTAGCGGGGAGTGGAAATGAGCAGTTCTTC.

This clonotype was found once. This sequence may be a read error, since a much larger clone differs from it by one base. The chain employs TRBV27 and TRBJ2-3, with D perhaps matching TRBD2 (5 bases). The CDR3 covers 14 residues. CDR1 and CDR2 from the germline V gene are MNHEY and SMNVEV (reference sequence). The CDR3 is CASSLSGFPDMQYF. The CDR3 coding sequence is TGTGCCAGCAGTTTAAGCGGTTTTCCAGATATGCAGTATTTT.

The rearrangement joins TRBV5-6 to TRBJ2-1; unclear D gene. Between the trimmed V and J ends, which lost 6 bases and 8 bases, there was a span of 18 bases. Looked up from germline, CDR1 is SGHDT and CDR2 is YYEEEE. This CDR3 contains 14 residues. The CDR3 protein is CASIDRAMRHEQFF. CDR3 coding DNA: TGTGCCAGCATCGACCGGGCGATGAGGCATGAGCAGTTCTTC.

This clonotype has just a few counts. The V gene is TRBV20-1, the J gene TRBJ1-3, with 7 bases that match TRBD1. Looked up from germline, CDR1 is DFQATT and CDR2 is SNEGSKA (reference sequence). There are 15 residues in the CDR3. J lost 0 bases, V lost 2 bases, and 4 bases had no gene match. This CDR3 reads CSARIDRDSGNTIYF. CDR3 bases: TGCAGTGCTAGAATAGACAGGGACTCTGGAAACACCATATATTTT.

Ten or more counts support this clonotype. The V gene is TRBV20-1, the J gene TRBJ2-7; perhaps TRBD2 as D (5 bases). The germline V and J ends were trimmed by 6 bases and 5 bases, with 14 bases remaining between them. The CDR3 length is 12 residues. CDR1 DFQATT and CDR2 SNEGSKA come from the germline V gene (reference sequence). DNA for the CDR3: TGCAGTGCGGAGGAGGATTTCCACGAGCAGTACTTC. Its translation is CSAEEDFHEQYF.

This clonotype showed up many times. The chain has TRBV6-1 and TRBJ1-5; maybe TRBD1 (5 bases). Germline CDR1 is MNHNS and CDR2 is SASEGT. The CDR3 is 13 residues long. Trimming cost V 8 bases and J 0 bases, with 8 bases left between them. CDR3 in amino acids: CASGAYSNQPQHF. The CDR3 coding sequence is TGTGCCAGCGGGGCTTATAGCAATCAGCCCCAGCATTTT.

This clonotype was detected ten times or more. V usage is TRBV4-2 and J usage is TRBJ1-2; no reliable D call. Trimming left V 4 bases short and J 2 bases short, with 11 bases between. Germline CDR1 and CDR2: LGHNA and YNFKEQ. The CDR3 has 14 amino acids. CDR3 in DNA: TGTGCCAGCAGCCGAGATGGACCAAACTATGGCTACACCTTC. Amino acid sequence: CASSRDGPNYGYTF.

This rearrangement joins TRBV28 to TRBJ2-2; 7 bases line up with TRBD1. This CDR3 contains 18 residues. The V gene's germline CDR1 is MDHEN and CDR2 SYDVKM. The V gene end was trimmed by 5 bases and the J gene end by 1 base; junction bases not matched to a gene: 13. The CDR3 reads CASSRGQGFLGNTGELFF. The CDR3 DNA follows: TGTGCCAGCAGTAGGGGGCAGGGGTTTCTTGGGAACACCGGGGAGCTGTTTTTT.

This clonotype showed up many times. The V gene is TRBV11-2, the J gene TRBJ2-5; 12 bases align to TRBD2. Germline lookup yields CDR1 SGHAT and CDR2 FQNNGV. With 0 bases clipped from V and 2 bases from J, the junction kept 4 bases outside the gene matches. The length of the CDR3 is 17 residues. The CDR3 DNA follows: TGTGCCAGCAGCTTAGATCGGACTAGCGGGGCACAAGAGACCCAGTACTTC. This encodes CASSLDRTSGAQETQYF.

This clonotype was observed a handful of times. The chain uses TRBV5-4 and TRBJ2-1, with TRBD2 identical over 12 bases. Germline V gene data show CDR1 as SGHNT and CDR2 as YYREEE (reference sequence). J lost 6 bases, V lost 4 bases, and 5 bases had no gene match. The CDR3 loop spans 15 amino acids. The CDR3 protein is CASSPSGGGLNEQFF. In DNA, the CDR3 is TGTGCCAGCAGCCCTAGCGGGGGGGGCCTCAATGAGCAGTTCTTC.

The chain carries TRBV4-1 and TRBJ1-2, with 7 nucleotides matching TRBD1. V was pared by 3 bases and J by 4 bases, with 8 bases of the junction left unmatched. This CDR3 region has 15 residues. The germline CDR1 and CDR2 sequences are MGHRA and YSYEKL. The CDR3 coding sequence is TGCGCCAGCAGCCATGAAGACAGGGATAGCTATGGCTACACCTTC. Its translation: CASSHEDRDSYGYTF.

A few counts support this clonotype. The chain has TRBV9 and TRBJ2-5; D unresolved. The CDR3 spans 12 residues. Germline V gene data show CDR1 as SGDLS and CDR2 as YYNGEE. Trimming removed 0 bases at V and 2 bases at J, with 2 bases between. The DNA of the CDR3 is TGTGCCAGCAGCGTAGGTCAAGAGACCCAGTACTTC. It codes for CASSVGQETQYF.

The V gene is TRBV6-1, the J gene TRBJ2-1; TRBD2 agrees at 11 bases. The germline V gene encodes CDR1 MNHNS and CDR2 SASEGT. The CDR3 sequence is 15 residues long. Trimming removed 6 bases from V and 6 bases from J; junction bases left unmatched: 7. CDR3 residues: CASREPGLAGNEQFF. CDR3 in DNA: TGTGCCAGCAGGGAACCCGGACTAGCGGGCAATGAGCAGTTCTTC.

The chain joins TRBV27 to TRBJ2-6, with 9 bases fitting TRBD1. Germline V CDR1 and CDR2: MNHEY, SMNVEV (reference sequence). V lost 4 bases and J lost 4; bases outside the gene matches: 8. The CDR3 covers 17 residues. In DNA form, the CDR3 reads TGTGCCAGCAGTTCCCGTAGGACAGGGGTCGGGGCCAACGTCCTGACTTTC. Its protein product is CASSSRRTGVGANVLTF.

Concerning this clonotype itself: Germline is not matched at one junction end, which may reflect a read error. The chain combines TRBV5-1 with TRBJ2-2; TRBD2 agrees at 8 bases. CDR1 is SGHRS, CDR2 YFSETQ, per germline. This CDR3 has 16 amino acids. The CDR3 protein is CASSYAGTRDTGELFF. As DNA, the CDR3 is TGTGCCAGCAGCTATGCCGGGACTAGAGACACCGGGGAGCTGTTTTTT. Complete variable domain (other parts from reference TRBV5-1 and TRBJ2-2): KAGVTQTPRYLIKTRGQQVTLSCSPISGHRSVSWYQQTPGQGLQFLFEYFSETQRNKGNFPGRFSGRQFSNSRSEMNVSTLELGDSALYLCASSYAGTRDTGELFFGEGSRLTVL.

This clonotype was detected many times. This sequence joins TRBV7-3 and TRBJ2-4; TRBD2 aligns across 7 bases. The germline CDR1 and CDR2 sequences are SGHTA and FQGTGA. The CDR3 is 14 amino acids. Trimming at V came to 5 bases and at J to 5 bases, leaving 6 bases not matched to a gene. The CDR3, as DNA: TGTGCCAGCAGCCCCTGGGAGGGAGAAAACATTCAGTACTTC. Its translation is CASSPWEGENIQYF.

The V call is TRBV19, the J call TRBJ1-5; 7 bases match TRBD1. The CDR3 sequence is 16 residues long. From germline, CDR1 is LNHDA and CDR2 SQIVND (reference sequence). V gave up 5 bases and J gave up 3 bases; unmatched junction bases: 10. For the CDR3, the DNA is TGTGCCAGTAGTGCCCGGGACAGCGCTTACAATCAGCCCCAGCATTTT. Amino acid sequence: CASSARDSAYNQPQHF.

The J gene is TRBJ2-1, the V gene TRBV14; no firm D call. The CDR3 is 16 residues long. The V gene's germline CDR1 is SGHDN and CDR2 FVKESK. V was cut by 4 bases and J by 0 bases, with 13 bases left in between. The CDR3 DNA is TGTGCCAGCAGCCGACGGCTCAGGTACTCCTACAATGAGCAGTTCTTC. Residues: CASSRRLRYSYNEQFF.